The clone carrying this T cell receptor (beta chain) was detected only a few times. The CDR3 contains 13 residues. Germline V gives CDR1 PRHDT, CDR2 FYEKMQ (reference sequence). Trimming pared 0 bases from V and 6 bases from J, leaving 9 bases between. The data were obtained in a study of blood T cells in healthy people across ages. The authors ran a second PCR of about 7 to 11 cycles using a sample-barcoded 5' primer and a J-beta primer mix. Each single sample gave us at least 3 million CDR3-containing paired-end reads. TCRdb ran MiXCR on the 5' RACE reads and lists one entry per CDR3 protein. The data show 750,000 to 950,000 distinct CDR3 sequences, 29% seen once. This same sample was also taken into another study, of T cells of mothers and their children. That study reports: Mothers yielded over 9 million CDR3 reads, children about 3 million each.

The clonotype originates from a woman aged 40 to 50 in good health. The V call is TRBV13, the J call TRBJ2-7; D uncertain. Sequencing was performed on blood. CDR3 in DNA: TGTGCCAGCAGCTTAGGGGGTTCTCGCGAGCAGTACTTC. Encoded protein: CASSLGGSREQYF. Full variable domain (outside the CDR3, taken from reference TRBV13 and TRBJ2-7): AAGVIQSPRHLIKEKRETATLKCYPIPRHDTVYWYQQGPGQDPQFLISFYEKMQSDKGSIPDRFSAQQFSDYHSELNMSSLELGDSALYFCASSLGGSREQYFGPGTRLTVT.